This T cell receptor beta chain was captured in a study of CXCR3-negative and CXCR3-positive naive CD8 T cells (dated by TCRdb to between 2018 and 2021). In terms of the full investigation: In total, roughly 140 million TRB reads were obtained, corresponding to roughly 1.5 +/- 0.3 million reads per library. The diversity and physicochemical repertoire analyses included under 12 donors pooled from two independent experiments. For the TRBV-TRBJ cluster analysis, the naive subsets came from a handful of donors, while the memory cells came from 3 donors.

Turning to this clonotype: Its antigen remains undetermined.

Instrument on record: NextSeq 550. The Human TCR Profiling Kit (MiLaboratory) was used to prepare UMI-labeled 5' RACE TRB cDNA libraries. The full amount of extracted RNA was used for cDNA synthesis, and the full amount of resulting cDNA was used for PCR amplification. The libraries were made side by side, with each library going through the same number of PCR cycles. Turning to the authors' computational methods: About 54,000 +/- 9,700 unique UMI-labeled TRB cDNA molecules per library were extracted with MIGEC and MiXCR, with at least two reads per UMI required. On average, about 40,000 +/- 10,000 functional in-frame TRB CDR3 nucleotide clonotypes lacking stop codons were found per library. After downsampling to 5000 UMI-labeled TRB molecules per sample, diversity metrics, including normalized Shannon-Wiener and Chao1, were computed in VDJtools. VDJtools was used to calculate clonotype-size-weighted physicochemical properties of the central five CDR3 residues, namely interaction energy, strength, volume and Kidera factor 4. Based on TCRdb reprocessing of the reads, there is one entry per CDR3 protein sequence, and DNA is missing. TCRdb, rather than the study authors, made the V and J calls. The sample table holds about 84,000 distinct CDR3 sequences. The ten most abundant clones make up around 0.62% of the sample.

Here is what the overall study found, with its caveats: Similar TRBV-TRBJ usage was shown by naive CXCR3-negative and CXCR3-positive cells from the same donor, whereas distinct patterns were shown by memory cells. Freshly isolated PBMCs were used for most assays because CXCR3 expression went down partially after cryopreservation. Repertoire diversity was comparably high in both naive subsets but much lower in memory CD8+ T cells. TRB CDR3s from CXCR3-positive naive cells showed higher hydrophobicity (lower Kidera factor 4), lower energy, and higher strength and volume indices than CXCR3-negative naive cells. Because surface CD5, which has been linked to self-reactivity in mice, was comparable between naive subsets, TCR interaction strength was also inferred from TRB CDR3 physicochemical properties.

Each CD8+ T cell subset was flow-sorted in triplicate, with under 350,000 cells per subset placed directly into RLT lysis buffer. To keep memory contaminants out, a stringent definition of naive CD8+ T cells was applied: CD45RO-CCR7+CD27+CD95-. Peripheral blood mononuclear cells were isolated from buffy coats by standard density gradient centrifugation. A FACSAria III was used to flow-sort naive CXCR3-negative and CXCR3-positive CD8+ T cells. Total RNA was extracted from sorted cells using an RNeasy Mini Kit. From a lookup of the germline V gene, CDR1 and CDR2 are SQVTM and ANQGSEA. Spanning cysteine to phenylalanine, the CDR3 consists of 12 amino acids. The coding DNA is unavailable.

What was sequenced was naive CXCR3+ CD8+ T cells from blood. The cell subset or site label, read with the paper, signifies: CD45RO-CCR7+CD27+CD95- naive CD8+ T cells expressing CXCR3 (TNR3+). The receptor's source is a human donor in good health. Some clones in this sample may be carry-over from other donors' samples. This sequence uses TRBV29-1 and TRBJ2-1; as DNA is missing, the TRBD2 call by TCRdb cannot be tested. This receptor carries the CDR3 CSGTGSEAEQFF.